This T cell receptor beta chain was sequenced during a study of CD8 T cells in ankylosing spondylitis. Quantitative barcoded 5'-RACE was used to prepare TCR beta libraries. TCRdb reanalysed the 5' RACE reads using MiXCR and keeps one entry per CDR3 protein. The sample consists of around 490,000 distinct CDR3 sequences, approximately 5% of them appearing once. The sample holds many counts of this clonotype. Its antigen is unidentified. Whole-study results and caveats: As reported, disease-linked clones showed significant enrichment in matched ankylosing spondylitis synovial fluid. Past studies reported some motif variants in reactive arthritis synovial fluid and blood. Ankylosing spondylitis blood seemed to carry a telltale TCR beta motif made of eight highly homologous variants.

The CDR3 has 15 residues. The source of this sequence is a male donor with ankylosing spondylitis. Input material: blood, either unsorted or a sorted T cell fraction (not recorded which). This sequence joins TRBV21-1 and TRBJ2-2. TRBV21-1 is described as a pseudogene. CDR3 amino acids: CASSQLGGNTGELFF. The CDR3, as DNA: TGTGCCAGCAGCCAATTGGGTGGGAACACCGGGGAGCTGTTTTTT.